This is a list of T cell receptor beta chains from one sample in a study of blood T cell repertoires in COVID-19. Using immunoSEQ multiplex PCR, the repertoire was profiled, and TCRdb retains in-frame clones only, with some absent. The table shows 130,000 to 150,000 clones, with 80% to 90% occurring only once. Input material: peripheral blood. The receptors were gathered from a woman aged 55-75 years with COVID-19, enrolled during active disease. Each CDR3 is given with its conserved first and last residue. Fields, in order: D gene, clone size, V gene, J gene, CDR3 protein, CDR3 DNA. The D gene is left open where the match is weak. Clone size, where shown, is once, few, many, or a class for clones that have expanded.

d_call: .; clone_size: .; v_call: TRBV11-2; j_call: TRBJ1-2; cdr3_aa: CASSRGLGGISYGYTF; cdr3_nt: TGTGCCAGCAGCCGTGGCTTGGGGGGGATCTCCTATGGCTACACCTTC
d_call: .; clone_size: few; v_call: TRBV13; j_call: TRBJ1-2; cdr3_aa: CASSFNENYGYTF; cdr3_nt: TGTGCCAGCAGCTTCAACGAGAACTATGGCTACACCTTC
d_call: TRBD1; clone_size: .; v_call: TRBV2; j_call: TRBJ2-7; cdr3_aa: CASSGQGWEQYF; cdr3_nt: TGTGCCAGCAGCGGACAGGGCTGGGAGCAGTACTTC
d_call: .; clone_size: few; v_call: TRBV30; j_call: TRBJ1-6; cdr3_aa: CAWIGRDSPLHF; cdr3_nt: TGTGCCTGGATAGGCAGGGATTCACCCCTCCACTTT
d_call: TRBD2; clone_size: .; v_call: TRBV3-1/TRBV3-2; j_call: TRBJ2-3; cdr3_aa: CASDLVASGLAVSATQYF; cdr3_nt: TGTGCCAGCGATCTGGTAGCGTCGGGACTAGCGGTCTCCGCTACGCAGTATTTT
d_call: TRBD1; clone_size: .; v_call: TRBV11-2; j_call: TRBJ1-4; cdr3_aa: CASSDIRGPTNEKLFF; cdr3_nt: TGTGCCAGCAGCGACATAAGGGGGCCTACTAATGAAAAACTGTTTTTT
d_call: TRBD2; clone_size: .; v_call: TRBV7-9; j_call: TRBJ2-5; cdr3_aa: CASSLTSAQETQYF; cdr3_nt: TGTGCCAGCAGCTTGACTAGCGCCCAAGAGACCCAGTACTTC
d_call: TRBD2; clone_size: once; v_call: TRBV7-3; j_call: TRBJ2-1; cdr3_aa: CASSPTPSGGPYNEQFF; cdr3_nt: TGTGCCAGCAGCCCCACCCCTAGCGGGGGTCCCTACAATGAGCAGTTCTTC
d_call: .; clone_size: once; v_call: TRBV25-1; j_call: TRBJ1-1; cdr3_aa: CASRGDSGNTEAFF; cdr3_nt: TGTGCCAGCAGGGGGGACTCCGGGAACACTGAAGCTTTCTTT
d_call: TRBD1; clone_size: .; v_call: TRBV13; j_call: TRBJ1-2; cdr3_aa: CASSYDRGGYTF; cdr3_nt: TGTGCCAGCAGCTACGACAGGGGCGGCTACACCTTC
d_call: .; clone_size: once; v_call: TRBV30; j_call: TRBJ1-4; cdr3_aa: CAWDSSATNEKLFF; cdr3_nt: TGTGCCTGGGACAGCTCTGCAACTAATGAAAAACTGTTTTTT
d_call: TRBD2; clone_size: .; v_call: TRBV7-2; j_call: TRBJ2-3; cdr3_aa: CASNIGTSAGDTQYF; cdr3_nt: TGTGCCAGCAACATCGGGACTAGCGCTGGAGATACGCAGTATTTT
d_call: TRBD2; clone_size: .; v_call: TRBV2; j_call: TRBJ2-3; cdr3_aa: CASSAPISGGPSTDTQYF; cdr3_nt: TGTGCCAGCAGTGCCCCGATTAGCGGGGGGCCAAGCACAGATACGCAGTATTTT
d_call: .; clone_size: .; v_call: TRBV5-6; j_call: TRBJ1-2; cdr3_aa: CASSFWGRDYGYTF; cdr3_nt: TGTGCCAGCAGCTTTTGGGGCCGGGACTATGGCTACACCTTC
d_call: TRBD2; clone_size: .; v_call: TRBV7-6; j_call: TRBJ2-2; cdr3_aa: CASSSPIRRRGTGELFF; cdr3_nt: TGTGCCAGCAGCTCCCCAATCCGGAGGCGGGGGACCGGGGAGCTGTTTTTT
d_call: TRBD1; clone_size: .; v_call: TRBV2; j_call: TRBJ1-1; cdr3_aa: CASYRQGVFMNTEAFF; cdr3_nt: TGTGCCAGTTACCGACAGGGCGTCTTCATGAACACTGAAGCTTTCTTT
d_call: .; clone_size: .; v_call: TRBV2; j_call: TRBJ2-3; cdr3_aa: CASSASSRADTQYF; cdr3_nt: TGTGCCAGCAGCGCTAGCTCAAGGGCAGATACGCAGTATTTT
d_call: TRBD1; clone_size: .; v_call: TRBV5-6; j_call: TRBJ1-2; cdr3_aa: CASSSRDRGNNYGYTF; cdr3_nt: TGTGCCAGCAGCAGCCGGGACAGGGGAAATAACTATGGCTACACCTTC
d_call: .; clone_size: once; v_call: TRBV15; j_call: TRBJ1-2; cdr3_aa: CATSRDGRGYGYTF; cdr3_nt: TGTGCCACCAGCAGGGATGGCCGGGGTTATGGCTACACCTTC
d_call: .; clone_size: .; v_call: TRBV19; j_call: TRBJ2-3; cdr3_aa: CASSTTLETGLDTQYF; cdr3_nt: TGTGCCAGTAGCACAACCCTAGAGACGGGACTAGATACGCAGTATTTT
d_call: .; clone_size: .; v_call: TRBV3-1/TRBV3-2; j_call: TRBJ1-6; cdr3_aa: CASSPMSGHNSPLHF; cdr3_nt: TGTGCCAGCAGCCCGATGAGTGGTCATAATTCACCCCTCCACTTT
d_call: TRBD1; clone_size: .; v_call: TRBV19; j_call: TRBJ2-7; cdr3_aa: CASRPTTGAYGEQYF; cdr3_nt: TGTGCCAGTCGCCCAACGACAGGGGCTTACGGGGAGCAGTACTTC
d_call: TRBD1; clone_size: .; v_call: TRBV10-2; j_call: TRBJ1-1; cdr3_aa: CASRTTTGTGGSVEAFF; cdr3_nt: TGCGCCAGCAGGACCACCACCGGTACAGGGGGATCGGTTGAAGCTTTCTTT
d_call: TRBD2; clone_size: .; v_call: TRBV6-5; j_call: TRBJ2-7; cdr3_aa: CASSYKWGGFYEQYF; cdr3_nt: TGTGCCAGCAGTTACAAGTGGGGGGGTTTCTACGAGCAGTACTTC
d_call: TRBD1; clone_size: .; v_call: TRBV7-8; j_call: TRBJ1-2; cdr3_aa: CASSLATGAPTPNYGYTF; cdr3_nt: TGTGCCAGCAGCTTAGCGACAGGGGCACCTACACCGAACTATGGCTACACCTTC
d_call: .; clone_size: once; v_call: TRBV6-2/TRBV6-3; j_call: TRBJ1-1; cdr3_aa: CASSHGDRAFF; cdr3_nt: TGTGCCAGCAGTCACGGAGACAGGGCTTTCTTT
d_call: .; clone_size: .; v_call: TRBV7-3; j_call: TRBJ1-3; cdr3_aa: CASSLTGGNGNTIYF; cdr3_nt: TGTGCCAGCAGCTTAACGGGCGGGAATGGAAACACCATATATTTT
d_call: .; clone_size: .; v_call: TRBV12-3/TRBV12-4; j_call: TRBJ1-2; cdr3_aa: CASSLEGRAYTF; cdr3_nt: TGTGCCAGCAGTTTAGAGGGCAGGGCCTACACCTTC
d_call: TRBD2; clone_size: .; v_call: TRBV11-3; j_call: TRBJ2-5; cdr3_aa: CASSLQTSETQYF; cdr3_nt: TGTGCCAGCAGCCTCCAGACTAGCGAGACCCAGTACTTC
d_call: TRBD2; clone_size: few; v_call: TRBV27; j_call: TRBJ2-7; cdr3_aa: CASSYKGGFYEQYF; cdr3_nt: TGTGCCAGCAGTTATAAGGGAGGGTTTTACGAGCAGTACTTC
d_call: .; clone_size: .; v_call: TRBV4-3; j_call: TRBJ2-5; cdr3_aa: CASSSGREETQYF; cdr3_nt: TGCGCCAGCAGTTCGGGGAGAGAAGAGACCCAGTACTTC
d_call: .; clone_size: .; v_call: TRBV7-2; j_call: TRBJ1-3; cdr3_aa: CASSPRTFSGNTIYF; cdr3_nt: TGTGCCAGCAGCCCCAGGACATTCTCTGGAAACACCATATATTTT
d_call: .; clone_size: .; v_call: TRBV6-5; j_call: TRBJ2-1; cdr3_aa: CATGNNEQFF; cdr3_nt: TGTGCCACAGGGAACAATGAGCAGTTCTTC
d_call: .; clone_size: .; v_call: TRBV12-3/TRBV12-4; j_call: TRBJ2-1; cdr3_aa: CASSPPSNEQFF; cdr3_nt: TGTGCCAGCAGTCCCCCATCCAATGAGCAGTTCTTC
d_call: .; clone_size: .; v_call: TRBV9; j_call: TRBJ1-2; cdr3_aa: CASSPYTF; cdr3_nt: TGTGCCAGCAGCCCATACACCTTC